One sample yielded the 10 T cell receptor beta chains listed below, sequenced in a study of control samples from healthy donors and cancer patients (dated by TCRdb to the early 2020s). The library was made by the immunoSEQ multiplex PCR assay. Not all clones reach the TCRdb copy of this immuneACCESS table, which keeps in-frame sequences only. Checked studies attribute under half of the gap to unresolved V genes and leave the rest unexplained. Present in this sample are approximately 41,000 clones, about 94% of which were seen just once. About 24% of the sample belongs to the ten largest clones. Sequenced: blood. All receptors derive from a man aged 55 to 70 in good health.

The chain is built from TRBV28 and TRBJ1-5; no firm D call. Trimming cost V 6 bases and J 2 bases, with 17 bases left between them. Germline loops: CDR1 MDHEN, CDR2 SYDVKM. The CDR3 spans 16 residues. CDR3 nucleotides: TGTGCCAGCAGCCAGCGCGGGAAAGATCGCAATCAGCCCCAGCATTTT. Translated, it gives CASSQRGKDRNQPQHF.

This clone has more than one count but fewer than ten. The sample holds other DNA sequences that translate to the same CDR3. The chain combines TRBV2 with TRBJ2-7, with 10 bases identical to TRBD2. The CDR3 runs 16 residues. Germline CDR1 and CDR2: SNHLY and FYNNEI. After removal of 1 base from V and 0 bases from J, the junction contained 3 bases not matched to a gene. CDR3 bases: TGTGCCAGCAGTGAAGGGACTAGCGGCTTCTCCTACGAGCAGTACTTC. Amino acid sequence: CASSEGTSGFSYEQYF.

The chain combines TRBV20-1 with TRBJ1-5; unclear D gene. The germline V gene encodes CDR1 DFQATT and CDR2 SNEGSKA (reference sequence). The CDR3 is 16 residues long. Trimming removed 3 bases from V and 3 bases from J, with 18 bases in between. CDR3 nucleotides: TGCAGTGCTAGTCCCCGGGTCGGAGGGTTCAATCAGCCCCAGCATTTT. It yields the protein CSASPRVGGFNQPQHF.

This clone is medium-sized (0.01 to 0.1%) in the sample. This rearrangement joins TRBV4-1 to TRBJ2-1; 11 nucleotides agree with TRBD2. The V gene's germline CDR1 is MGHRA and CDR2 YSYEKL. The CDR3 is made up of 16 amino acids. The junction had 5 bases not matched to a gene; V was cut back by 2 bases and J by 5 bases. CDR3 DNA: TGCGCCAGCAGCCAATCCGGGACTAGCGGAGACAATGAGCAGTTCTTC. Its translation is CASSQSGTSGDNEQFF.

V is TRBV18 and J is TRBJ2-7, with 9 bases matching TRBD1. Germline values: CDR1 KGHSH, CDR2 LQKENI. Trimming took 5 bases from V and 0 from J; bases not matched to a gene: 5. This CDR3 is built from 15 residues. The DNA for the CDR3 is TGTGCCAGCTCAACCGGGACAGGGAGCTCCTACGAGCAGTACTTC. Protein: CASSTGTGSSYEQYF.

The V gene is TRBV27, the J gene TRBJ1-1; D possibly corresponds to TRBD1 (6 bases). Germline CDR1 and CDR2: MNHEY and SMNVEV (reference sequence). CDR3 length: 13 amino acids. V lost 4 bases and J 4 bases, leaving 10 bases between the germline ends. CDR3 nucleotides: TGTGCCAGCAGTTACAGGGTAGGCACTGAAGCTTTCTTT. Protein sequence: CASSYRVGTEAFF.

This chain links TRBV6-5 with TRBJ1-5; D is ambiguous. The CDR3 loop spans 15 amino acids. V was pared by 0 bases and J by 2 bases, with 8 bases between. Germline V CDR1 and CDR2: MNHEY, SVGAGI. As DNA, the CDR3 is TGTGCCAGCAGTTACTCGGTCCGCGGCAATCAGCCCCAGCATTTT. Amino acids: CASSYSVRGNQPQHF.

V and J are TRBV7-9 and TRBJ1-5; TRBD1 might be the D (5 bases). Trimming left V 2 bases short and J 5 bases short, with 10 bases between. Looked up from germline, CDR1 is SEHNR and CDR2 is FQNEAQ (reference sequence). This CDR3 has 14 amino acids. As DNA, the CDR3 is TGTGCCAGCAGCTTAAGCCAGGGTCATCAGCCCCAGCATTTT. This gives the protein CASSLSQGHQPQHF.

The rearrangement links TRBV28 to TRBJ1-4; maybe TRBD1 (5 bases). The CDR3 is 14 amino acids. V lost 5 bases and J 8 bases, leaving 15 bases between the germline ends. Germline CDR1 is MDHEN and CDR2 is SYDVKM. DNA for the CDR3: TGTGCCAGCAGTCACGGGGGGGACGAAGAAAAACTGTTTTTT. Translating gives CASSHGGDEEKLFF.

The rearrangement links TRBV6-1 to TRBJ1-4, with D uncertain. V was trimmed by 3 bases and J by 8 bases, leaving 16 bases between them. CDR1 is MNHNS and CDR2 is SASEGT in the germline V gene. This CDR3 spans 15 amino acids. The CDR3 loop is CASSDGLLGREKLFF. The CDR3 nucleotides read TGTGCCAGCAGTGACGGTCTTCTGGGGAGAGAAAAACTGTTTTTT.